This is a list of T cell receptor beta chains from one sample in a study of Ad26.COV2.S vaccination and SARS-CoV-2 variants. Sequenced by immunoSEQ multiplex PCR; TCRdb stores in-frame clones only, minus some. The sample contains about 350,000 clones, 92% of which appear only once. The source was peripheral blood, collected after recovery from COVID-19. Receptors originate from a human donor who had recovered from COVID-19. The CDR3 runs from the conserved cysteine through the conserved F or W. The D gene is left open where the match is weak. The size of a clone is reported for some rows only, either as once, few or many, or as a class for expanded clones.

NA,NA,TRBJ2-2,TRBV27,TGTGCCAGCAGTTTGTTAGGGGCGGACACCGGGGAGCTGTTTTTT,CASSLLGADTGELFF
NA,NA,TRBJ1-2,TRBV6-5,TGTGCCAGCCTTTTTCCGGGGTTCAACTATGGCTACACCTTC,CASLFPGFNYGYTF
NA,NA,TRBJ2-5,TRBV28,TGTGCCACCCAGACGGGCCTCCGGCGGGAGACCCAGTACTTC,CATQTGLRRETQYF
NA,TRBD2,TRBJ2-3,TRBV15,TGTGCCACCAGCAGAGAAGCGGGGGATACGCAGTATTTT,CATSREAGDTQYF
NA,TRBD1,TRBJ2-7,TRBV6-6,TGTGCCAGCAGTATAGACAGGGCGGACGAGCAGTACTTC,CASSIDRADEQYF
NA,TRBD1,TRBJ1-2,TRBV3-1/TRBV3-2,TGTGCCAGCAGCCAAGGCCTGGACAGGGGGTTCTATGGCTACACCTTC,CASSQGLDRGFYGYTF
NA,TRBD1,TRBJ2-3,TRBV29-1,TGCAGCGTTGAGGGGGGACAGGGAAGGACTACAGATACGCAGTATTTT,CSVEGGQGRTTDTQYF
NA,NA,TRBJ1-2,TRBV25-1,TGTGCCAGCAGTGTAGCAGCCCGCGCAGAATTCTATGGCTACACCTTC,CASSVAARAEFYGYTF
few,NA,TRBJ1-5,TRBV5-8,TGTGCCAGCAGCTTCGACGGCTACAATCAGCCCCAGCATTTT,CASSFDGYNQPQHF
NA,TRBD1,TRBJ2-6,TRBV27,TGTGCCAGCAGTTTAGACAGGGACGCTGGGGCCAACGTCCTGACTTTC,CASSLDRDAGANVLTF
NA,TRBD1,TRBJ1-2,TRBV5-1,TGCGCCAGCAGCTTGAGACCCGGGACAGGGGGCCGTGACTATGGCTACACCTTC,CASSLRPGTGGRDYGYTF
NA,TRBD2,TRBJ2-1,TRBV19,TGTGCCAGTAGTATTGGACTAGCGGGGGGATACAATGAGCAGTTCTTC,CASSIGLAGGYNEQFF
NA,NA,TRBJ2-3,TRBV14,TGTGCCAGCAGCCAAGAGAGGGGGGGAAGCACAGATACGCAGTATTTT,CASSQERGGSTDTQYF
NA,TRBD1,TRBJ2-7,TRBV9,TGTGCCAGCAGCGTAAGCCCTACAGGGGTTGGGAACGAGCAGTACTTC,CASSVSPTGVGNEQYF
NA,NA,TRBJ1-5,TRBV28,TGTGCCAGCAGTTTAGGGCAGGGTTTCAATCAGCCCCAGCATTTT,CASSLGQGFNQPQHF
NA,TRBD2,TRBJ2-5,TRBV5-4,TGTGCCAGCAGCTTACGCGGGGGGGCCGGGAGAGAGACCCAGTACTTC,CASSLRGGAGRETQYF
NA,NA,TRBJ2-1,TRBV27,TGTGCCAGCAGTGCCCGACATAGCGACAATGAGCAGTTCTTC,CASSARHSDNEQFF
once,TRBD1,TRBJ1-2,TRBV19,TGTGCCAGTAGTATGGGGACAGGGGATGGCTACACCTTC,CASSMGTGDGYTF
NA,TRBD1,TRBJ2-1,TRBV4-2,TGTGCCAGCAGCCATCGGGACAGCTACAATGAGCAGTTCTTC,CASSHRDSYNEQFF
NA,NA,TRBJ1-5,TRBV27,TGTGCCAGCAGTTTACGGGGAACCAATCAGCCCCAGCATTTT,CASSLRGTNQPQHF
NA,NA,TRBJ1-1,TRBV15,TGTGCCACCAGCCCTACCTACAGGGAAAACACTGAAGCTTTCTTT,CATSPTYRENTEAFF
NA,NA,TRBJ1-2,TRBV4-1,TGCGCCAGCAGCCAAGTAGGAACAGGGATCTATGGCTACACCTTC,CASSQVGTGIYGYTF
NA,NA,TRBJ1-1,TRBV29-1,TGCAGAGCCCAGGGGCGAACTGAAGCTTTCTTT,CRAQGRTEAFF
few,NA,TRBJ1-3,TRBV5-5,TGTGCCAGCAGCCAACAACCTGGAAACACCATATATTTT,CASSQQPGNTIYF
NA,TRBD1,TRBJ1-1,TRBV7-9,TGTGCCAGCACCCCGGACAGGGGCACTGAAGCTTTCTTT,CASTPDRGTEAFF
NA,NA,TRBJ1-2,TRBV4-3,TGCGCCAGCAGCCCAGGTGGCACCGCTCCGGGCTACACCTTC,CASSPGGTAPGYTF
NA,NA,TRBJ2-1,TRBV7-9,TGTGCCAGCAGCTTAGGACGGGAGCAGTTCTTC,CASSLGREQFF